This T cell receptor beta chain is from a study of cytomegalovirus exposure and HLA in healthy donors. General study findings and limits: The classifier reportedly diagnosed cytomegalovirus status with high specificity and sensitivity.

CDR1 is SGHDT, CDR2 YYEEEE, per germline. The CDR3 consists of 15 residues. The V end lost 4 bases, the J end lost 3 bases, and 13 bases lay between the germline ends. Clones were read by immunoSEQ multiplex PCR, and TCRdb kept only the in-frame ones, dropping some. This table holds over 100,000 clones, more than 75% found once. Note on this clone: The antigen is unknown.

Material for sequencing was PBMCs. The chain couples TRBV5-6 to TRBJ1-4, with D uncertain. The TCR was taken from a woman between 18 and 29 years old in good health and CMV-seropositive. This CDR3 is CASSRTGDSNEKLFF. In DNA, the CDR3 is TGTGCCAGCAGCAGAACGGGTGATTCTAATGAAAAACTGTTTTTT.